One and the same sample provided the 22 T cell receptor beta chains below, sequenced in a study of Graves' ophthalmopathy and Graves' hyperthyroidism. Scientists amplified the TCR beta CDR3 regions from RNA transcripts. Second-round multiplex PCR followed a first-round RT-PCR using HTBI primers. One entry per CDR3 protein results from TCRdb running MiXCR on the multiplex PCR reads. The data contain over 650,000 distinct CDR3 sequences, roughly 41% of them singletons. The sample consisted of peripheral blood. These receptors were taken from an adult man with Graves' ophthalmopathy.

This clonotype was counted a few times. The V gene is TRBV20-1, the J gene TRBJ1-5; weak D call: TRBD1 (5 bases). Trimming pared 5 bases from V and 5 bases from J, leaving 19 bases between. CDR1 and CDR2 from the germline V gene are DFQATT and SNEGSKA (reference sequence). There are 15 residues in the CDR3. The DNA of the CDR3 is TGCAGTGCTGGGGGGACTCCCGGCCTTCATCAGCCCCAGCATTTT. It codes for CSAGGTPGLHQPQHF.

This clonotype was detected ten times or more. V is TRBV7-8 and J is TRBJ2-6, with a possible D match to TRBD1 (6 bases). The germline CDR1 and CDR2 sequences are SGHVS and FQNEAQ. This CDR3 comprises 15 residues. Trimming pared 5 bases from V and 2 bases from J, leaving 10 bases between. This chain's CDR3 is CASSTQGTGANVLTF. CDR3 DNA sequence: TGTGCCAGCAGCACCCAGGGGACTGGGGCCAACGTCCTGACTTTC.

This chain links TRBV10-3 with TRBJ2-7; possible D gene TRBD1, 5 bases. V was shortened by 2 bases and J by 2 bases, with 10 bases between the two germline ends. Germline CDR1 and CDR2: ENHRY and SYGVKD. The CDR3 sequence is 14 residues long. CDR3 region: CAISEGAQTYEQYF. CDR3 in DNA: TGTGCCATCAGTGAGGGGGCCCAAACCTACGAGCAGTACTTC.

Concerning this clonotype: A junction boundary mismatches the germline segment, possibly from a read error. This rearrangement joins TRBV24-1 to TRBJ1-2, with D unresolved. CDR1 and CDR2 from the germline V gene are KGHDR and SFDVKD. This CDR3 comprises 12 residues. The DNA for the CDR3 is TGTGCCACCAGTGATACAGACTATGACTACACCTTC. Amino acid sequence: CATSDTDYDYTF.

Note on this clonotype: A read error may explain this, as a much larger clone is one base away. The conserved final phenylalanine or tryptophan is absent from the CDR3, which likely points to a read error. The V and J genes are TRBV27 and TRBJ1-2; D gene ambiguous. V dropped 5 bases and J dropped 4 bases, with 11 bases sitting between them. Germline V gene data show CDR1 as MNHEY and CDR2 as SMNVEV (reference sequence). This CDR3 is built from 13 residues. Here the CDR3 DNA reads TGTGCCAGCAGTACCACAGATTCCTATGGCTACACCATC. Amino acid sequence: CASSTTDSYGYTI.

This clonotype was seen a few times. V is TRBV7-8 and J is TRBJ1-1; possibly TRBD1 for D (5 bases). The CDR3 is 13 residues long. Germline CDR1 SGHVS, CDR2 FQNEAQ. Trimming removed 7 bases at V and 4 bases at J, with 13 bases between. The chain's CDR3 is CASIQFGGTEAFF. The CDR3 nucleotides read TGTGCCAGCATCCAATTCGGGGGCACTGAAGCTTTCTTT.

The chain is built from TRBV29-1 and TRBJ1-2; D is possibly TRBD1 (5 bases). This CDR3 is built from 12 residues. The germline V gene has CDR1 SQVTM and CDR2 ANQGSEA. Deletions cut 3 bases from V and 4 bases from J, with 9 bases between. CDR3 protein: CSVDSGAYGYTF. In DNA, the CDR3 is TGCAGCGTTGACTCTGGGGCCTATGGCTACACCTTC.

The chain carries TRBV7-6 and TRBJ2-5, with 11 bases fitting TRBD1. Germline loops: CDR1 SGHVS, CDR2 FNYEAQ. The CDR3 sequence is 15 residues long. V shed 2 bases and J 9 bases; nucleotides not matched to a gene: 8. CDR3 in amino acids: CASSLHEGQGEPQYF. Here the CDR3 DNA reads TGTGCCAGCAGCTTACACGAGGGACAGGGGGAGCCCCAGTACTTC.

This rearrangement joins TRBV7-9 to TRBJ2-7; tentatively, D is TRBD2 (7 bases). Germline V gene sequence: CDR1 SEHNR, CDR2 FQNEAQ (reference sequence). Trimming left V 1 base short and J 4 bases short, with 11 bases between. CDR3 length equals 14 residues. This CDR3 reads CASSLEGGGYEQYF. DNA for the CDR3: TGTGCCAGCAGCTTAGAGGGGGGGGGGTACGAGCAGTACTTC.

This CDR3 reads CASGGQGYEQPQHF. As DNA, the CDR3 is TGTGCCAGCGGCGGACAGGGCTACGAGCAGCCCCAGCATTTT. The chain has TRBV2 and TRBJ1-5, with TRBD1 identical over 8 bases. The CDR3 has 14 amino acids. Per germline, CDR1 SNHLY and CDR2 FYNNEI. With 8 bases clipped from V and 7 bases from J, the junction kept 10 bases outside the gene matches.

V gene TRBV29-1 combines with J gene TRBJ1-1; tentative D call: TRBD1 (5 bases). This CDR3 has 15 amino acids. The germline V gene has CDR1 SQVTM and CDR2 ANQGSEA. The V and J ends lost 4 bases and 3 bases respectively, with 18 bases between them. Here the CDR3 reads CSVGGLAGGDTEAFF. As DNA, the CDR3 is TGCAGCGTTGGAGGACTAGCGGGGGGGGACACTGAAGCTTTCTTT.

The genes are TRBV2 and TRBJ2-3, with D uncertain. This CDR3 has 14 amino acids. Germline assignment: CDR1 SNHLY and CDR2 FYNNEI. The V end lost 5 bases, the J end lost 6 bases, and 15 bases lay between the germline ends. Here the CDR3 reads CASSYGLSPDTQYF. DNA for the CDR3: TGTGCCAGCAGTTACGGGCTTAGCCCCGATACGCAGTATTTT.

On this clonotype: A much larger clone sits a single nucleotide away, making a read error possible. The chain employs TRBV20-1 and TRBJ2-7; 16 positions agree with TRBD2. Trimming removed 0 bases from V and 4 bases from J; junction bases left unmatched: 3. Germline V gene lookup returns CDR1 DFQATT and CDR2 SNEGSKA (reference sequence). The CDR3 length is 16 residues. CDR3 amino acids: CSAREGTSGRGYEQYF. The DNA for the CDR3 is TGCAGTGCTAGAGAGGGGACTAGCGGGAGGGGGTACGAGCAGTACTTC.

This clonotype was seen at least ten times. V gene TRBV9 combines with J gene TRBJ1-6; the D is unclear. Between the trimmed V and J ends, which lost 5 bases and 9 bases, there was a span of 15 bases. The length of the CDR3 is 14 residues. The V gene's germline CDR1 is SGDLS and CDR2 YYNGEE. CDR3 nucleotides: TGTGCCAGCAGTCCCCGACTCGACATTTCACCCCTCCACTTT. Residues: CASSPRLDISPLHF.

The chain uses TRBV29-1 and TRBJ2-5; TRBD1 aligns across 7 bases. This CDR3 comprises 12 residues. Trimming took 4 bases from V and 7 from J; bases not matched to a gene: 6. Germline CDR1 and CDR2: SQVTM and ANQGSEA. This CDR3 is CSVGQGILTQYF. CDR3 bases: TGCAGCGTTGGACAGGGAATTCTGACCCAGTACTTC.

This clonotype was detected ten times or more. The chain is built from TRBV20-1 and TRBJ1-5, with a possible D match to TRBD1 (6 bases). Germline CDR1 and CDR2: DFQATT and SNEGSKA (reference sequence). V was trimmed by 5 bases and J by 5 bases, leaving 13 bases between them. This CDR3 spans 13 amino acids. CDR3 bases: TGCAGTGCTGCCCCAGGGGTTCATCAGCCCCAGCATTTT. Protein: CSAAPGVHQPQHF.

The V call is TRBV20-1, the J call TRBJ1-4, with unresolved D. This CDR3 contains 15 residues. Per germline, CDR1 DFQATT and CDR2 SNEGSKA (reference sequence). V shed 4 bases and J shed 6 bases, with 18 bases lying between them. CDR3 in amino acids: CSATSAFPADEKLFF. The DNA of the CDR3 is TGCAGTGCTACGTCGGCTTTCCCGGCGGATGAAAAACTGTTTTTT.

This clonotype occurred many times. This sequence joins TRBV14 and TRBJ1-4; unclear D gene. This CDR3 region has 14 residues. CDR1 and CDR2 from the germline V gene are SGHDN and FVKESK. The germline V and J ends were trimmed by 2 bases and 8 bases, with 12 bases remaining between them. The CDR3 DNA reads TGTGCCAGCAGCCAACCAGGAGGTCAGGAAAAACTGTTTTTT. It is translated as CASSQPGGQEKLFF.

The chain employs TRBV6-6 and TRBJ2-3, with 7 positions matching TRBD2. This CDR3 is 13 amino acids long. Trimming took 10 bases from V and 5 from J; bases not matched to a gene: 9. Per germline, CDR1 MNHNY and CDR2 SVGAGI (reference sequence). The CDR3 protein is CATIAGTKDTQYF. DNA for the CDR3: TGTGCCACCATAGCGGGCACAAAAGATACGCAGTATTTT.

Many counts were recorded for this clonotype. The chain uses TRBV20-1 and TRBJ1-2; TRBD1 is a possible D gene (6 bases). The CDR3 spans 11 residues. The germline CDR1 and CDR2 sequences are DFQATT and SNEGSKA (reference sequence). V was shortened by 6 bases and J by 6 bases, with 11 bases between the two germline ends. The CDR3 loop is CSANRVNGYTF. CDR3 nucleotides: TGCAGTGCAAACAGGGTAAATGGCTACACCTTC.

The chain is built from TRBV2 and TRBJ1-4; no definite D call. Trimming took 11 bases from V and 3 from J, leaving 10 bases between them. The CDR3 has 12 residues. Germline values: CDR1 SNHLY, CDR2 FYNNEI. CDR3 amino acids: CAASRANEKLFF. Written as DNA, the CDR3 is TGTGCCGCCTCTCGGGCTAATGAAAAACTGTTTTTT. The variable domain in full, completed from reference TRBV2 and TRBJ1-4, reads EPEVTQTPSHQVTQMGQEVILRCVPISNHLYFYWYRQILGQKVEFLVSFYNNEISEKSEIFDDQFSVERPDGSNFTLKIRSTKLEDSAMYFCAASRANEKLFFGSGTQLSVL.

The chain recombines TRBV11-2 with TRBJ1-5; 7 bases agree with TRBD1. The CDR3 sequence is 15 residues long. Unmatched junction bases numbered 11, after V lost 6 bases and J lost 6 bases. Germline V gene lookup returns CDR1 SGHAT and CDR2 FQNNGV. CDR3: CASSERTGGAQPQHF. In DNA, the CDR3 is TGTGCCAGCAGTGAACGGACAGGAGGGGCTCAGCCCCAGCATTTT.